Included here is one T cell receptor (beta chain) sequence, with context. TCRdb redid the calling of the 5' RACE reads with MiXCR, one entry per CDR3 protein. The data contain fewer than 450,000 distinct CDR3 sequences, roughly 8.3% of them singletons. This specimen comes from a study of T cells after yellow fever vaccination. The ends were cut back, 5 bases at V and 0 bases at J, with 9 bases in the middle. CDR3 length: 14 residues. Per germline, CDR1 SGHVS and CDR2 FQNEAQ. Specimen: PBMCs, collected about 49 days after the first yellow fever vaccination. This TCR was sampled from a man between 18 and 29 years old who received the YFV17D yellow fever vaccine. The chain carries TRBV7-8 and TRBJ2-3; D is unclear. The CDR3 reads CASSPGSSTDTQYF. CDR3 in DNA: TGTGCCAGCAGCCCGGGCAGTAGCACAGATACGCAGTATTTT.